A selection of T cell receptor beta chains follows, all from one sample in a study of neurological immune-mediated disorders. One entry per CDR3 protein results from TCRdb running MiXCR on the 5' RACE reads. The sample has tens of thousands of distinct CDR3 sequences, roughly an eighth seen once. The sample consisted of PBMCs. These receptors were taken from a female donor with HTLV-1-associated myelopathy (HAM/TSP). The conserved cysteine and the conserved F or W are not part of the CDR3 here.

TRBV11-2	TRBJ1-2	ASSFTGGDSAYGYT
TRBV9	TRBJ2-3	ASSAGTNLGVTQY
TRBV20-1	TRBJ2-2	SARDVAGTGELF
TRBV4-1	TRBJ2-1	ASSQVGLIGGLDNYNEQF
TRBV12-3/TRBV12-4	TRBJ2-2	ASSLHREGGELF
TRBV5-6	TRBJ2-7	ASSLARTEIYEQY
TRBV6-2/TRBV6-3	TRBJ2-2	ASSTSRINTGELF
TRBV15	TRBJ2-3	ATSRNEGDTQY
TRBV9	TRBJ2-3	ASSTTSGGAGFTDTQY
TRBV12-3/TRBV12-4	TRBJ2-1	ASTGSGGYNEQF
TRBV20-1	TRBJ2-7	SAGTFSYEQY
TRBV6-1	TRBJ1-1	ASSEPWRGFGTEAF
TRBV6-5	TRBJ2-3	ASRNRGGFSTDTQY
TRBV4-2	TRBJ1-6	ASSQEAVQGTNSPLH
TRBV5-5	TRBJ1-5	ASSFATQDQPQH